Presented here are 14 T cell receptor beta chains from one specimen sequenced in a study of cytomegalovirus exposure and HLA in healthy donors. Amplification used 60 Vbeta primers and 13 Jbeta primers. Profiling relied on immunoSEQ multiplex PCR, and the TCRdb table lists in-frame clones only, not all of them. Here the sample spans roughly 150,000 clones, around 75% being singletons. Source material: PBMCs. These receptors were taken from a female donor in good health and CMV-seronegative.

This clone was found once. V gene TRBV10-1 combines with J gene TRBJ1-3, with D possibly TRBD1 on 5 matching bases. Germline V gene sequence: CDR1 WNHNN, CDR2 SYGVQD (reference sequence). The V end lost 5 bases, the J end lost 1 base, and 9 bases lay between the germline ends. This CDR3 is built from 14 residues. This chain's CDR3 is CASSSQESGNTIYF. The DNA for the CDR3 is TGCGCCAGCAGTTCACAGGAGTCTGGAAACACCATATATTTT.

The CDR3 DNA follows: TGTGCCAGCAGTTTAGTGGGACAAAGCACAGATACGCAGTATTTT. This encodes CASSLVGQSTDTQYF. The chain links TRBV28 to TRBJ2-3; weak D call: TRBD1 (6 bases). The ends were cut back, 2 bases at V and 0 bases at J, with 9 bases in the middle. The CDR3 is 15 amino acids. Looked up from germline, CDR1 is MDHEN and CDR2 is SYDVKM.

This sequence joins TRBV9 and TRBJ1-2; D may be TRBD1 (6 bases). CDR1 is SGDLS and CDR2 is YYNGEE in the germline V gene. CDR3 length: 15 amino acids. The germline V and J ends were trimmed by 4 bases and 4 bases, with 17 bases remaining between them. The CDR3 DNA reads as TGTGCCAGCAGCCCTCAGGGACACCCTCTCTATGGCTACACCTTC. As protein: CASSPQGHPLYGYTF.

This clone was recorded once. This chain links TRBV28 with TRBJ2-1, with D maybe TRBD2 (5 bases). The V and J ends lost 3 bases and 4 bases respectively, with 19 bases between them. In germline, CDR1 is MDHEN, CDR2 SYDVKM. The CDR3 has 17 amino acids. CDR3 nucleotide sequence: TGTGCCAGCAGTTTTTTCCAGCGGCGTAAACAATACAATGAGCAGTTCTTC. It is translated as CASSFFQRRKQYNEQFF.

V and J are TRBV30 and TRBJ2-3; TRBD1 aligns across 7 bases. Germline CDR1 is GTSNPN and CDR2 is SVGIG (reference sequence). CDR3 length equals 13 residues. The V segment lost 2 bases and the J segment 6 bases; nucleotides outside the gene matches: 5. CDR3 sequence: CAWSSGQIDTQYF. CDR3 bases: TGTGCCTGGAGTTCGGGACAGATCGATACGCAGTATTTT.

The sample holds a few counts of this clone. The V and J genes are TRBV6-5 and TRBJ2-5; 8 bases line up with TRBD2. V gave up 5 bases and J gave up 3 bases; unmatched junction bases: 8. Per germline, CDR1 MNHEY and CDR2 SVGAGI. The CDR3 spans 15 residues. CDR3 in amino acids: CASSKLSGVKETQYF. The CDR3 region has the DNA TGTGCCAGCAGTAAACTTAGCGGGGTAAAAGAGACCCAGTACTTC.

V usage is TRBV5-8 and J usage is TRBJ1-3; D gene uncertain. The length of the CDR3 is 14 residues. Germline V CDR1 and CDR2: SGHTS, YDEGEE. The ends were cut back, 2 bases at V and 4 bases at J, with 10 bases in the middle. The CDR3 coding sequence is TGTGCCAGCAGCTTAGCTTCGCTGGGAAACACCATATATTTT. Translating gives CASSLASLGNTIYF.

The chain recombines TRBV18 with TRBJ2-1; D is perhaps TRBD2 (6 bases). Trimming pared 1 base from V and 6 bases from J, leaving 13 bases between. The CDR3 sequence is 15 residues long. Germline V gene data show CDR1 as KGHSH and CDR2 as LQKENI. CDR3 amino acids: CASSPLASASNEQFF. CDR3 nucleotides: TGTGCCAGCTCACCACTGGCTAGCGCAAGCAATGAGCAGTTCTTC.

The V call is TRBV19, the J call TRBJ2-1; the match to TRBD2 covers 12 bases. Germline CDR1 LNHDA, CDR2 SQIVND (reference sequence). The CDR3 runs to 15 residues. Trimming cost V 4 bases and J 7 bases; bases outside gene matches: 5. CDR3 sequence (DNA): TGTGCCAGTAGTACTCTAGCGGGAGGGTCTAATGAGCAGTTCTTC. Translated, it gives CASSTLAGGSNEQFF.

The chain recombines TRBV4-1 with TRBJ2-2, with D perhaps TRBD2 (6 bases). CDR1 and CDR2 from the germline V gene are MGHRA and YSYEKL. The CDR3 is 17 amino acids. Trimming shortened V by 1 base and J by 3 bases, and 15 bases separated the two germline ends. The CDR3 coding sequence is TGCGCCAGCAGCCAAGTGGCCGCGGGGCTTTACACCGGGGAGCTGTTTTTT. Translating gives CASSQVAAGLYTGELFF.

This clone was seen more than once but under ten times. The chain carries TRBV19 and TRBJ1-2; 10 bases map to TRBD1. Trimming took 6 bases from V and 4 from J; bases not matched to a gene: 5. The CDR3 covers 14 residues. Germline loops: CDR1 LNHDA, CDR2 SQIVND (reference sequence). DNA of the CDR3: TGTGCCAGTAGGGGCCGGGACAGGGGCTATGGCTACACCTTC. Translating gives CASRGRDRGYGYTF.

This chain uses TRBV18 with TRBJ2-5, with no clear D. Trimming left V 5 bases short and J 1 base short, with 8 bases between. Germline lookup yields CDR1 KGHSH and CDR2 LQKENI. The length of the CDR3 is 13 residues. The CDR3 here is CASSDISQETQYF. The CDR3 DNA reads TGTGCCAGCTCAGACATTTCCCAAGAGACCCAGTACTTC.

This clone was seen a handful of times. CDR3 region: CAISESLTGSSYNEQFF. CDR3 DNA: TGTGCCATCAGTGAGTCGTTAACAGGGAGCTCCTACAATGAGCAGTTCTTC. The gene calls are TRBV10-3 and TRBJ2-1; weak D call: TRBD1 (6 bases). Germline CDR1 and CDR2: ENHRY and SYGVKD. Trimming cost V 0 bases and J 0 bases, with 12 bases left between them. The CDR3 is 17 amino acids.

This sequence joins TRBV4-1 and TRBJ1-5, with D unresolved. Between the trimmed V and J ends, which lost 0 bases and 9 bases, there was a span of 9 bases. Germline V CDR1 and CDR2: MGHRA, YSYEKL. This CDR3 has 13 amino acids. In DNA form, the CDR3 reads TGCGCCAGCAGCCAAGATCCTTACGGGCCCCAGCATTTT. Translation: CASSQDPYGPQHF.